Below are 10 T cell receptor beta chains sequenced from a single sample in a study of kidney transplant recipient with SARS-CoV-2 infection. TCRdb re-called the reads through MiXCR, storing one row per CDR3 protein. The sample records 200,000 to 250,000 distinct CDR3 sequences, around 26% being singletons. Sequenced here: a blood sample, sampled at baseline and on roughly day 110 from a kidney transplant recipient. These receptors all come from a young adult male patient who had COVID-19 and was a kidney transplant recipient. Some T cells may possibly be graft donor cells.

Many counts were recorded for this clonotype. V usage is TRBV4-1 and J usage is TRBJ2-7; no definite D call. This CDR3 contains 14 residues. CDR1 and CDR2 (germline): MGHRA, YSYEKL. With 3 bases removed from V and 0 bases from J, the gap between germline ends came to 9 bases. In DNA, the CDR3 is TGCGCCAGCAGCCAGTGGCTTAGCTCCTACGAGCAGTACTTC. It translates to CASSQWLSSYEQYF.

This clonotype was seen ten or more times. The chain has TRBV6-6 and TRBJ1-2; D gene uncertain. V was clipped by 5 bases and J by 4 bases, with 23 bases between them. This CDR3 has 17 amino acids. Germline CDR1 and CDR2: MNHNY and SVGAGI (reference sequence). The CDR3 DNA follows: TGTGCCAGCAGTAAACCTGAAGGTGGGAGAAAGACCTATGGCTACACCTTC. Encoded protein: CASSKPEGGRKTYGYTF.

This clonotype came up many times. The V call is TRBV28, the J call TRBJ2-2; 12 positions match TRBD2. The CDR3 is 16 amino acids. The V segment lost 0 bases and the J segment 4 bases; nucleotides outside the gene matches: 0. The germline CDR1 and CDR2 sequences are MDHEN and SYDVKM. CDR3 amino acids: CASSLWTSGSTGELFF. CDR3 bases: TGTGCCAGCAGTTTATGGACTAGCGGGAGCACCGGGGAGCTGTTTTTT.

This clonotype was detected ten times or more. The J gene is TRBJ1-2, the V gene TRBV20-1; D uncertain. Germline V gene sequence: CDR1 DFQATT, CDR2 SNEGSKA (reference sequence). Trimming took 2 bases from V and 10 from J, leaving 14 bases between them. CDR3 length equals 12 residues. The CDR3 region is CSARTGSNDYTF. CDR3 DNA: TGCAGTGCTAGAACCGGGTCAAATGACTACACCTTC.

For this clonotype: This may stem from a read error, because a much larger clone lies one nucleotide away. This chain uses TRBV6-5 with TRBJ1-3; D call uncertain. The CDR3 has 15 amino acids. The germline V gene has CDR1 MNHEY and CDR2 SVGAGI. CDR3 coding DNA: TGTGCCAGCAGCCCCGGGGAGGGCTTCGGAAGCACCATATATTTT. As protein: CASSPGEGFGSTIYF.

This clonotype was observed many times. The chain joins TRBV8-2 to TRBJ2-6. TRBV8-2 is a pseudogene segment. CDR3 size: 17 residues. CDR3 loop: CGTGFRITQSRANVLTF. As DNA, the CDR3 is TGTGGCACTGGGTTCAGGATAACACAAAGTCGGGCCAACGTCCTGACTTTC.

This clonotype was counted many times. The chain combines TRBV5-4 with TRBJ1-4; no clear D. The CDR3 is 14 residues long. The V gene's germline CDR1 is SGHNT and CDR2 YYREEE (reference sequence). Trimming shortened V by 5 bases and J by 8 bases, and 16 bases separated the two germline ends. The CDR3 loop reads CASRSGPGKEKLFF. The DNA for the CDR3 is TGTGCCAGCAGGTCCGGCCCCGGGAAGGAAAAACTGTTTTTT.

On this clonotype itself: This sequence may be a read error, since a much larger clone differs from it by one base. The CDR3 protein is CASRGTGRGRSPLHF. The CDR3 region has the DNA TGTGCCAGCAGGGGGACGGGACGGGGCCGTTCACCCCTCCACTTT. The chain recombines TRBV6-5 with TRBJ1-6, with D possibly TRBD1 on 5 matching bases. Trimming shortened V by 6 bases and J by 9 bases, and 18 bases separated the two germline ends. In germline, CDR1 is MNHEY, CDR2 SVGAGI. The CDR3 is made up of 15 amino acids.

This clonotype was counted only a few times. The chain links TRBV6-5 to TRBJ2-4; 7 positions match TRBD1. V shed 6 bases and J 4 bases; nucleotides not matched to a gene: 6. Germline V lookup: CDR1 MNHEY, CDR2 SVGAGI. The CDR3 sequence is 14 residues long. CDR3 nucleotide sequence: TGTGCCAGCAGCACTAGACAGGGAAAAAACATTCAGTACTTC. It encodes CASSTRQGKNIQYF.

Details on this clonotype: One base away lies a much larger clone, so this may be a sequencing read error. The conserved phenylalanine or tryptophan is not found at the CDR3 terminus, so this likely reflects a read error. This chain uses TRBV5-4 with TRBJ1-2; no clear D. CDR3 size: 16 residues. Germline assignment: CDR1 SGHNT and CDR2 YYREEE (reference sequence). V lost 7 bases and J lost 4, with 23 bases in between. This CDR3 is CASVENVPGKTYGYTL. In nucleotides, the CDR3 is TGTGCCAGCGTGGAGAACGTACCAGGAAAGACCTATGGCTACACCCTC.